This T cell receptor beta chain stems from a study of beta chain features in type 1 diabetes. In the study overall: On cell yields, gender and age, patients and healthy donors were similar.

The investigators reverse transcribed all of the isolated RNA, so they sequenced expressed TCRB transcripts. Measured with immunoSEQ multiplex PCR; TCRdb has only the in-frame clones, and not every one. The sample records about 330,000 clones, approximately 10% being singletons. Germline CDR1 is SGHNT and CDR2 is YYREEE (reference sequence). With V trimmed by 3 bases and J by 10 bases, 7 bases remained unmatched. This CDR3 region has 14 residues. The chain carries TRBV5-4 and TRBJ2-1; 10 nucleotides agree with TRBD2. The source of this sequence is a woman in her twenties or thirties in good health. Input material: naive CD4+ T cells from blood. CDR3 amino acids: CASSSGTSVSEQFF. Here the CDR3 DNA reads TGTGCCAGCAGCTCCGGGACTAGCGTATCGGAGCAGTTCTTC.